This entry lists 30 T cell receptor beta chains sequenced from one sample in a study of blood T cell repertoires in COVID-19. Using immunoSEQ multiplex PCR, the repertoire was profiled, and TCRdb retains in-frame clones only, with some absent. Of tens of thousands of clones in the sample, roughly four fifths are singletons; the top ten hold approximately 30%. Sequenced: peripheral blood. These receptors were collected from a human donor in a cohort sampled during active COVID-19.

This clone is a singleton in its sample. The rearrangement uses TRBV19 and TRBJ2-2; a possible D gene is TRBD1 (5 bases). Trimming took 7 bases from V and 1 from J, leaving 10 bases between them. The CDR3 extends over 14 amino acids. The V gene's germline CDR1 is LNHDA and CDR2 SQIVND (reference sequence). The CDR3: CASKRGMNTGELFF. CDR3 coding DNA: TGTGCCAGTAAAAGGGGCATGAACACCGGGGAGCTGTTTTTT.

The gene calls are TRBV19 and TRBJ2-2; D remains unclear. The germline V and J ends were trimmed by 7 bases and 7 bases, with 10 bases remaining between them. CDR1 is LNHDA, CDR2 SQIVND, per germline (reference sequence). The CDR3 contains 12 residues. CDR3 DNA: TGTGCCAGTACCTGGTCGGGCGGGGAGCTGTTTTTT. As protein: CASTWSGGELFF.

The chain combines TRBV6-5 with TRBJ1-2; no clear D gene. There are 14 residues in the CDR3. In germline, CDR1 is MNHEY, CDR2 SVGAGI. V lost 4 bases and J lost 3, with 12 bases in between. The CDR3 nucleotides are TGTGCCAGCAGTTCTAGACTAAGGGACTATGGCTACACCTTC. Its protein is CASSSRLRDYGYTF.

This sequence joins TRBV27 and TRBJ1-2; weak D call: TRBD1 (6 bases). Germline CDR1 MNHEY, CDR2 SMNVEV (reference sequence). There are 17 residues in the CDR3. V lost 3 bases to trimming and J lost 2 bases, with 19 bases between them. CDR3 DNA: TGTGCCAGCAGTTTGTGGGTCCAGGGGTGGGAGAACTATGGCTACACCTTC. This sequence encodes CASSLWVQGWENYGYTF.

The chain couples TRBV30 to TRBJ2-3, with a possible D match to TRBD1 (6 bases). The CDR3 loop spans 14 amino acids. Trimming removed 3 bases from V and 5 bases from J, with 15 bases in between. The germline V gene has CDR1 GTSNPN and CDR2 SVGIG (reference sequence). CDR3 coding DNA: TGTGCCTGGAGCCTACAGGGACGGGTAGATACGCAGTATTTT. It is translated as CAWSLQGRVDTQYF. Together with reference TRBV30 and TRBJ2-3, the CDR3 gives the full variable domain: SQTIHQWPATLVQPVGSPLSLECTVEGTSNPNLYWYRQAAGRGLQLLFYSVGIGQISSEVPQNLSASRPQDRQFILSSKKLLLSDSGFYLCAWSLQGRVDTQYFGPGTRLTVL.

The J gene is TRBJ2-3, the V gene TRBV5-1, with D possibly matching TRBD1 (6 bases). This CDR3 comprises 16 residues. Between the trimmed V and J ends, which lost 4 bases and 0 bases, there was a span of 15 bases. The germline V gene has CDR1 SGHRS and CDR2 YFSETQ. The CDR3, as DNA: TGCGCCAGCAGCCAGATGACAGGCCTCAGCACAGATACGCAGTATTTT. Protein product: CASSQMTGLSTDTQYF.

The DNA of the CDR3 is TGTGCCAGCAGAGACAGGGGCTCGGGGACTGAAGCTTTCTTT. Translation gives CASRDRGSGTEAFF. The chain is built from TRBV6-1 and TRBJ1-1, with 8 bases identical to TRBD1. CDR3 length: 14 amino acids. The junction had 8 bases not matched to a gene; V was cut back by 6 bases and J by 5 bases. CDR1 is MNHNS and CDR2 is SASEGT in the germline V gene.

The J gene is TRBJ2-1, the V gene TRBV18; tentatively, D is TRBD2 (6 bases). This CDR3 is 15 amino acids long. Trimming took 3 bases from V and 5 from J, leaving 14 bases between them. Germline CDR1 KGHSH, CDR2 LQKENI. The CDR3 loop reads CASSPGNGGDNEQFF. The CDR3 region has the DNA TGTGCCAGCTCACCGGGGAACGGGGGAGACAATGAGCAGTTCTTC.

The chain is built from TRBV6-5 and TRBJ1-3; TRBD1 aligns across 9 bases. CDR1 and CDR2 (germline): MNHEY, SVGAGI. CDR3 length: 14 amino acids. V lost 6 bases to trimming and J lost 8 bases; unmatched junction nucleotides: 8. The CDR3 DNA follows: TGTGCCAGCAGACTTGGACAGGGGATGTACACCATATATTTT. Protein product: CASRLGQGMYTIYF.

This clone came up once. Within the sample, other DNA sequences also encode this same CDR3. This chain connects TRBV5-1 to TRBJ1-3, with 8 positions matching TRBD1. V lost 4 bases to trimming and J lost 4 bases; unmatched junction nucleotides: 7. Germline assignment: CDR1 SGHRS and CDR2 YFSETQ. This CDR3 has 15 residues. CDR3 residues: CASSPRTGSGNTIYF. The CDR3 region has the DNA TGCGCCAGCAGCCCCCGGACAGGGTCCGGAAACACCATATATTTT.

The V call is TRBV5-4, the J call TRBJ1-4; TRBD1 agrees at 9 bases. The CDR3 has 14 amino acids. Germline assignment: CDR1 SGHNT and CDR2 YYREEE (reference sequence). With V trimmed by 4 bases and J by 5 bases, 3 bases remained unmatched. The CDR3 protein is CASSPGTGNEKLFF. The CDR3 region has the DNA TGTGCCAGCAGCCCTGGGACAGGGAATGAAAAACTGTTTTTT. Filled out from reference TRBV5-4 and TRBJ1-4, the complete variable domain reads ETGVTQSPTHLIKTRGQQVTLRCSSQSGHNTVSWYQQALGQGPQFIFQYYREEENGRGNFPPRFSGLQFPNYSSELNVNALELDDSALYLCASSPGTGNEKLFFGSGTQLSVL.

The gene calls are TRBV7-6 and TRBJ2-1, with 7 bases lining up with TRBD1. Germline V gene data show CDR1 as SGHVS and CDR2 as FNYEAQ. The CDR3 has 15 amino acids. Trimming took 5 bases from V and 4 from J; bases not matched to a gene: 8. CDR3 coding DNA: TGTGCCAGCAGCCCAGGGCCACAGGGGTACAATGAGCAGTTCTTC. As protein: CASSPGPQGYNEQFF.

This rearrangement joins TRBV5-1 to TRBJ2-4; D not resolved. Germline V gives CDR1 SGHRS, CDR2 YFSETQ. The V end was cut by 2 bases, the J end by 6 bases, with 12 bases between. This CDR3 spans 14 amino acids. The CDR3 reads CASSFSNVGNIQYF. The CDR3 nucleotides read TGCGCCAGCAGCTTTAGCAACGTCGGAAACATTCAGTACTTC.

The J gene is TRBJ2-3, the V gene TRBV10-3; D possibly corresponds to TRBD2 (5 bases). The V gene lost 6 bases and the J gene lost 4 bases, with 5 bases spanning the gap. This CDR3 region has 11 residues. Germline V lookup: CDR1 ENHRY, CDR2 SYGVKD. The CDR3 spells CAIRGADTQYF. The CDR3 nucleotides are TGTGCCATCAGGGGAGCAGATACGCAGTATTTT.

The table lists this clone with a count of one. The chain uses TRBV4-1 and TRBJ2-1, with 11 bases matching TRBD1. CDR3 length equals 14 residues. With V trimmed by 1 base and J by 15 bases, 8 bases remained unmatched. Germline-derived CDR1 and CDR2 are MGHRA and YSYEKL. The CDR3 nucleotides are TGCGCCAGCAGCCAAGGGTCAGGGACAGGGGGACCGTTCTTC. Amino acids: CASSQGSGTGGPFF.

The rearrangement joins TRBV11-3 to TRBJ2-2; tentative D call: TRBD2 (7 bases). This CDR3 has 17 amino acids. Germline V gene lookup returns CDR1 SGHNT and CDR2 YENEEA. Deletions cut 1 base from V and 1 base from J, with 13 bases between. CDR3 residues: CASSLAYGGLNTGELFF. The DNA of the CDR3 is TGTGCCAGCAGCTTAGCTTACGGGGGGCTGAACACCGGGGAGCTGTTTTTT.

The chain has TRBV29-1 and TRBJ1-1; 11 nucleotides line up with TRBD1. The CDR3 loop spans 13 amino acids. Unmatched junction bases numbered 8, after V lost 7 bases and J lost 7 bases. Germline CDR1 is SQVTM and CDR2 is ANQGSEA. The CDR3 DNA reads TGCAGCGCCAAAGGACAGGGGGCTCTTGAAGCTTTCTTT. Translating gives CSAKGQGALEAFF.

The CDR3 DNA is TGTGCCAGCTCACCGCAGGGTATCTTCTCTGGGGCCAACGTCCTGACTTTC. Its translation: CASSPQGIFSGANVLTF. The chain uses TRBV18 and TRBJ2-6; D is possibly TRBD1 (5 bases). The CDR3 covers 17 residues. Germline-derived CDR1 and CDR2 are KGHSH and LQKENI. Trimming shortened V by 3 bases and J by 0 bases, and 12 bases separated the two germline ends. The variable domain in full, completed from reference TRBV18 and TRBJ2-6, reads NAGVMQNPRHLVRRRGQEARLRCSPMKGHSHVYWYRQLPEEGLKFMVYLQKENIIDESGMPKERFSAEFPKEGPSILRIQQVVRGDSAAYFCASSPQGIFSGANVLTFGAGSRLTVL.

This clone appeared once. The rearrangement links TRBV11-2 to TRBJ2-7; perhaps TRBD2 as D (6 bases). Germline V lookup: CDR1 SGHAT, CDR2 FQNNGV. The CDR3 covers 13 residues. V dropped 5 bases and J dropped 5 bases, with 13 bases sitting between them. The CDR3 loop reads CASSLGLQNEQYF. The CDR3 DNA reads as TGTGCCAGCAGCCTGGGACTCCAGAACGAGCAGTACTTC.

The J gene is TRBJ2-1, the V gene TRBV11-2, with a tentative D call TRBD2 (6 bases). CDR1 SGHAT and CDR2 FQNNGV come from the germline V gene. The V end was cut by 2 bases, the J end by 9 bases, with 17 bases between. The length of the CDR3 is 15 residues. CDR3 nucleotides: TGTGCCAGCAGCTTAAGGGGACTTCCCTGGGGTGAGCAGTTCTTC. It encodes CASSLRGLPWGEQFF.

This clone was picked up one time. This chain's CDR3 is CASSLQPSSSYEQYF. The CDR3 DNA follows: TGTGCCAGCAGTTTACAACCGTCGAGCTCCTACGAGCAGTACTTC. V usage is TRBV27 and J usage is TRBJ2-7; D gene uncertain. The CDR3 consists of 15 residues. Trimming cost V 2 bases and J 0 bases, with 11 bases left between them. Germline V lookup: CDR1 MNHEY, CDR2 SMNVEV (reference sequence).

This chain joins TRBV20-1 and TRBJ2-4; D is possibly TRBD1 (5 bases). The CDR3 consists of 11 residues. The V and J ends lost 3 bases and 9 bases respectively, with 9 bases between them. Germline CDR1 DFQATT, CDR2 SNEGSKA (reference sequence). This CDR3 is CSASRRGIQYF. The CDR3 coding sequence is TGCAGTGCTAGTAGAAGGGGCATTCAGTACTTC.

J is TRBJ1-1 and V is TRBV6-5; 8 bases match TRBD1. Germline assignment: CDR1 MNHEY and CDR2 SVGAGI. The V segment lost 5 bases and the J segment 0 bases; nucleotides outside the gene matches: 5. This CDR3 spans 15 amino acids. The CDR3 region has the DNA TGTGCCAGCAGTAAAAGACAGGGGCTGAACACTGAAGCTTTCTTT. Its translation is CASSKRQGLNTEAFF.

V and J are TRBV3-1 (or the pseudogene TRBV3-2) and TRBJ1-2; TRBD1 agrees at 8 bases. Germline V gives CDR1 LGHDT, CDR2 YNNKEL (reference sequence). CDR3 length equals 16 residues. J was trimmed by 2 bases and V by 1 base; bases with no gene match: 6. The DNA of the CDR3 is TGTGCCAGCAGCCAAGCCGGAACAGGGGGGAACTATGGCTACACCTTC. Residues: CASSQAGTGGNYGYTF.

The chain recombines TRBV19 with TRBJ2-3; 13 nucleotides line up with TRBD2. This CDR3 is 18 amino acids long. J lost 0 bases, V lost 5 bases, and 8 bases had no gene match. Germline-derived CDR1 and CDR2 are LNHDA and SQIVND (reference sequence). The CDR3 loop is CASSGTSGATPSTDTQYF. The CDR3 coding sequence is TGTGCCAGTAGTGGGACTAGCGGGGCTACGCCTAGCACAGATACGCAGTATTTT.

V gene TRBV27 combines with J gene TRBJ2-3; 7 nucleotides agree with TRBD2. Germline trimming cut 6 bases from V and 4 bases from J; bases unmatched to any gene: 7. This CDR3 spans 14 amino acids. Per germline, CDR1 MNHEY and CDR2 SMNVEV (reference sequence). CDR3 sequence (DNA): TGTGCCAGCAGCCCGACTAGCTGGCCAGATACGCAGTATTTT. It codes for CASSPTSWPDTQYF.

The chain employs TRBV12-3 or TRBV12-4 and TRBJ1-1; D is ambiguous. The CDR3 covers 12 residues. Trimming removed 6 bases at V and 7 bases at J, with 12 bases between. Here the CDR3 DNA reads TGTGCCAGCAGCCGCGCAGCGGTTGAAGCTTTCTTT. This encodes CASSRAAVEAFF.

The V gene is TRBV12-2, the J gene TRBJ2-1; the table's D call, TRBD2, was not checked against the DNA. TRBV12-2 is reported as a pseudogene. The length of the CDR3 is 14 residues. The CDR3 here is CASRLDSGRREQFF. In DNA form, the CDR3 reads TGTGCAAGTCGCTTAGATTCTGGGAGACGAGAGCAGTTCTTC.

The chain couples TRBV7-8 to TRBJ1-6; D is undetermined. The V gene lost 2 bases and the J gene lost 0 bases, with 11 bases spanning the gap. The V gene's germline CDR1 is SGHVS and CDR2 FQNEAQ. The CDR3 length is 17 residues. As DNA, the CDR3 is TGTGCCAGCAGCTTAATCGGGGTGATCTCCTATAATTCACCCCTCCACTTT. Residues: CASSLIGVISYNSPLHF.

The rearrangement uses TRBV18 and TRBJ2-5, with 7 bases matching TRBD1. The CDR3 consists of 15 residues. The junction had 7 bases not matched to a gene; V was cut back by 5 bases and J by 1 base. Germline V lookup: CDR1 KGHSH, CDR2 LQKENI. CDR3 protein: CASSSRTGAQETQYF. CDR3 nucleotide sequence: TGTGCCAGCTCATCTCGGACAGGAGCCCAAGAGACCCAGTACTTC.